One sample yielded the 32 T cell receptor beta chains listed below, sequenced in a study of OX40 agonist ivuxolimab in advanced cancers. Method: immunoSEQ multiplex PCR; TCRdb's copy keeps in-frame clones and lacks some. The sample holds around 50,000 clones, over 75% seen once. The sequences come from CD4+ or CD8+ T cells sorted from blood, collected in a trial of the OX40 agonist ivuxolimab. The receptors originated from an adult with an advanced solid tumor such as melanoma, head and neck, liver or kidney cancer.

The rearrangement joins TRBV28 to TRBJ1-5; 7 bases align to TRBD1. CDR3 length: 17 amino acids. Trimming at V came to 9 bases and at J to 2 bases, leaving 16 bases not matched to a gene. Germline CDR1 MDHEN, CDR2 SYDVKM. This CDR3 is CASFETGAWAGNQPQHF. The CDR3 DNA sequence: TGTGCCAGTTTTGAAACAGGGGCTTGGGCGGGCAATCAGCCCCAGCATTTT.

This chain links TRBV7-3 with TRBJ1-1; 8 bases line up with TRBD1. V dropped 5 bases and J dropped 4; count of bases not matched to a gene: 6. The CDR3 is 14 residues long. Germline V gene data show CDR1 as SGHTA and CDR2 as FQGTGA. The CDR3 DNA is TGTGCCAGCAGCGCAACAGGGGGAATCACTGAAGCTTTCTTT. Protein: CASSATGGITEAFF. The full variable domain, rest sourced from reference TRBV7-3 and TRBJ1-1, is GAGVSQTPSNKVTEKGKYVELRCDPISGHTALYWYRQSLGQGPEFLIYFQGTGAADDSGLPNDRFFAVRPEGSVSTLKIQRTERGDSAVYLCASSATGGITEAFFGQGTRLTVV.

Only one count was recorded for this clone. This chain connects TRBV5-5 to TRBJ2-3, with a possible D match to TRBD1 (6 bases). The CDR3 covers 14 residues. The germline CDR1 and CDR2 sequences are SGHKS and YYEKEE (reference sequence). V lost 3 bases to trimming and J lost 5 bases, with 13 bases between them. CDR3 DNA sequence: TGTGCCAGCAGCTCACAGGGATGGGAAGATACGCAGTATTTT. As protein: CASSSQGWEDTQYF.

The rearrangement joins TRBV11-2 to TRBJ2-7, with TRBD2 identical over 9 bases. Germline V gene data show CDR1 as SGHAT and CDR2 as FQNNGV. The length of the CDR3 is 15 residues. After removal of 0 bases from V and 4 bases from J, the junction contained 4 bases not matched to a gene. CDR3 residues: CASSLDLAGMYEQYF. The CDR3 DNA reads as TGTGCCAGCAGCTTAGATCTAGCGGGGATGTACGAGCAGTACTTC.

The J gene is TRBJ2-5, the V gene TRBV30; unclear D gene. The germline V gene encodes CDR1 GTSNPN and CDR2 SVGIG (reference sequence). The ends were cut back, 3 bases at V and 4 bases at J, with 9 bases in the middle. This CDR3 comprises 12 residues. The CDR3 loop reads CAWRVSGETQYF. The CDR3 DNA sequence: TGTGCCTGGAGAGTTTCCGGAGAGACCCAGTACTTC.

V usage is TRBV5-1 and J usage is TRBJ2-7, with D perhaps assigned TRBD1 or TRBD2 (5 bases each). Germline values: CDR1 SGHRS, CDR2 YFSETQ. The CDR3 covers 14 residues. Trimming took off 7 bases at V and 1 base at J, with 15 bases between the two ends. CDR3 residues: CASYEPGRSYEQYF. In DNA, the CDR3 is TGCGCCAGCTATGAACCGGGGCGGTCCTACGAGCAGTACTTC.

The rearrangement joins TRBV4-1 to TRBJ2-7; D is possibly TRBD1 (7 bases). The CDR3 is 15 amino acids. Germline lookup yields CDR1 MGHRA and CDR2 YSYEKL. The V and J ends lost 5 bases and 6 bases respectively, with 20 bases between them. The CDR3 sequence: CASSALQGGPSEQYF. CDR3 nucleotide sequence: TGCGCCAGCAGCGCCCTTCAGGGGGGCCCTTCCGAGCAGTACTTC.

The rearrangement uses TRBV5-1 and TRBJ2-3; D is possibly TRBD2 (6 bases). The CDR3 has 15 residues. Trimming removed 1 base from V and 1 base from J, with 10 bases in between. The germline V gene encodes CDR1 SGHRS and CDR2 YFSETQ. The CDR3 region is CASSLSGDRTDTQYF. CDR3 nucleotides: TGCGCCAGCAGCTTGTCGGGGGACCGCACAGATACGCAGTATTTT.

The chain has TRBV7-3 and TRBJ2-3, with 8 positions matching TRBD2. The V and J ends lost 0 bases and 0 bases, in that order; junction bases with no gene match: 11. This CDR3 has 19 residues. Germline lookup yields CDR1 SGHTA and CDR2 FQGTGA. The CDR3 DNA reads as TGTGCCAGCAGCTTAACTGGGGCGGGAGGCCCCGCTAGCACAGATACGCAGTATTTT. Translated: CASSLTGAGGPASTDTQYF.

V usage is TRBV10-3 and J usage is TRBJ2-6; no clear D gene. The CDR3 extends over 15 amino acids. Looked up from germline, CDR1 is ENHRY and CDR2 is SYGVKD. V lost 8 bases to trimming and J lost 0 bases, with 11 bases between them. In DNA, the CDR3 is TGTGCCATCTCTGCACGGAGCTCTGGGGCCAACGTCCTGACTTTC. It is translated as CAISARSSGANVLTF.

The chain employs TRBV18 and TRBJ1-1; a possible D gene is TRBD1 (5 bases). The CDR3 totals 16 residues. V shed 2 bases and J shed 1 base, with 14 bases lying between them. Germline CDR1 is KGHSH and CDR2 is LQKENI. In nucleotides, the CDR3 is TGTGCCAGCTCACCAATTCCGGGGCCAAGGAACACTGAAGCTTTCTTT. Protein product: CASSPIPGPRNTEAFF. The whole variable domain, filled in from reference TRBV18 and TRBJ1-1, reads NAGVMQNPRHLVRRRGQEARLRCSPMKGHSHVYWYRQLPEEGLKFMVYLQKENIIDESGMPKERFSAEFPKEGPSILRIQQVVRGDSAAYFCASSPIPGPRNTEAFFGQGTRLTVV.

The V call is TRBV5-5, the J call TRBJ2-7; D is ambiguous. The CDR3 covers 14 residues. Trimming took 0 bases from V and 2 from J, leaving 9 bases between them. Germline V lookup: CDR1 SGHKS, CDR2 YYEKEE (reference sequence). CDR3 nucleotide sequence: TGTGCCAGCAGCTTGGGTGGGCCTCCCTACGAGCAGTACTTC. It is translated as CASSLGGPPYEQYF.

V gene TRBV5-6 combines with J gene TRBJ2-1; D perhaps matches TRBD2 (5 bases). The CDR3 is made up of 16 amino acids. CDR1 and CDR2 from the germline V gene are SGHDT and YYEEEE. V dropped 1 base and J dropped 8 bases, with 19 bases sitting between them. In DNA form, the CDR3 reads TGTGCCAGCAGCTTGATAGGACTCCTGGAAGAAGATGAGCAGTTCTTC. Translated, it gives CASSLIGLLEEDEQFF. The variable domain in full, with the rest retrieved from reference TRBV5-6 and TRBJ2-1, is DAGVTQSPTHLIKTRGQQVTLRCSPKSGHDTVSWYQQALGQGPQFIFQYYEEEERQRGNFPDRFSGHQFPNYSSELNVNALLLGDSALYLCASSLIGLLEEDEQFFGPGTRLTVL.

V usage is TRBV10-3 and J usage is TRBJ2-7, with D perhaps being TRBD1 or TRBD2 (5 bases each). This CDR3 spans 13 amino acids. CDR1 and CDR2 (germline): ENHRY, SYGVKD. The V and J ends lost 10 bases and 2 bases respectively, with 15 bases between them. Written as DNA, the CDR3 is TGTGCCACCAGCCAGACGGGGCCCTACGAGCAGTACTTC. As protein: CATSQTGPYEQYF.

The chain employs TRBV19 and TRBJ1-4, with D hard to call. Germline CDR1 LNHDA, CDR2 SQIVND (reference sequence). The CDR3 consists of 13 residues. V gave up 5 bases and J gave up 4 bases, with 8 bases separating them. The CDR3 sequence is CASSWQYNEKLFF. The CDR3, as DNA: TGTGCCAGTAGTTGGCAGTATAATGAAAAACTGTTTTTT.

This chain uses TRBV15 with TRBJ2-3; no firm D call. Germline V gene data show CDR1 as LNHNV and CDR2 as YYDKDF (reference sequence). The length of the CDR3 is 17 residues. The ends were cut back, 0 bases at V and 1 base at J, with 14 bases in the middle. The CDR3 reads CATSREGSAWGTDTQYF. In DNA, the CDR3 is TGTGCCACCAGCAGAGAAGGCTCGGCCTGGGGCACAGATACGCAGTATTTT.

This clone turned up a few times. The chain uses TRBV29-1 and TRBJ1-1; a possible D gene is TRBD1 (5 bases). The CDR3 consists of 12 residues. Trimming stripped 3 bases from V and 4 bases from J, with 9 bases between. CDR1 is SQVTM, CDR2 ANQGSEA, per germline. CDR3 amino acids: CSVDGARTEAFF. The CDR3 coding sequence is TGCAGCGTTGATGGGGCGCGCACTGAAGCTTTCTTT.

The chain employs TRBV5-5 and TRBJ2-4; 9 bases line up with TRBD1. This CDR3 has 15 residues. Trimming cost V 2 bases and J 7 bases; bases outside gene matches: 7. Germline V gives CDR1 SGHKS, CDR2 YYEKEE (reference sequence). CDR3 sequence (DNA): TGTGCCAGCAGCTTAAGGGGGGACAGGGTGAACATTCAGTACTTC. Translation: CASSLRGDRVNIQYF.

The gene calls are TRBV11-2 and TRBJ2-7; D might be TRBD2 (5 bases). Germline V gene sequence: CDR1 SGHAT, CDR2 FQNNGV. V lost 2 bases and J lost 6, with 14 bases in between. The CDR3 loop spans 14 amino acids. For the CDR3, the DNA is TGTGCCAGCAGCTTATACGGGCGGGCGGCCGAGCAGTACTTC. Translating gives CASSLYGRAAEQYF.

The chain combines TRBV29-1 with TRBJ1-4; 8 positions agree with TRBD1. J gave up 8 bases and V 6 bases, and 11 bases lay outside the gene matches. Germline-derived CDR1 and CDR2 are SQVTM and ANQGSEA. The CDR3 consists of 14 residues. The CDR3 loop is CSVRGPDRGEKLFF. For the CDR3, the DNA is TGCAGCGTCAGGGGGCCGGATAGGGGCGAAAAACTGTTTTTT.

The V call is TRBV4-1, the J call TRBJ2-3; D is undetermined. The CDR3 has 16 amino acids. Trimming removed 4 bases at V and 3 bases at J, with 17 bases between. Germline assignment: CDR1 MGHRA and CDR2 YSYEKL. CDR3 loop: CASSPFASFYTDTQYF. The CDR3 DNA reads as TGCGCCAGCAGCCCCTTCGCATCCTTTTATACAGATACGCAGTATTTT.

The V and J genes are TRBV19 and TRBJ1-2, with D tentatively TRBD1 (6 bases). The germline V and J ends were trimmed by 4 bases and 2 bases, with 14 bases remaining between them. The CDR3 is 15 amino acids. Germline values: CDR1 LNHDA, CDR2 SQIVND (reference sequence). This chain's CDR3 is CASSKEGHTNYGYTF. DNA for the CDR3: TGTGCCAGTAGTAAGGAGGGACATACCAACTATGGCTACACCTTC.

The gene calls are TRBV2 and TRBJ2-5; 10 bases line up with TRBD1. The CDR3 loop spans 14 amino acids. Unmatched junction bases numbered 6, after V lost 6 bases and J lost 5 bases. From germline, CDR1 is SNHLY and CDR2 FYNNEI. The CDR3 spells CASSGDRGAETQYF. CDR3 bases: TGTGCCAGCAGCGGGGACAGGGGCGCCGAGACCCAGTACTTC. Full variable domain (outside the CDR3, taken from reference TRBV2 and TRBJ2-5): EPEVTQTPSHQVTQMGQEVILRCVPISNHLYFYWYRQILGQKVEFLVSFYNNEISEKSEIFDDQFSVERPDGSNFTLKIRSTKLEDSAMYFCASSGDRGAETQYFGPGTRLLVL.

The rearrangement links TRBV5-1 to TRBJ2-7; weak D call: TRBD1 (5 bases). CDR3 length: 14 residues. Trimming shortened V by 0 bases and J by 2 bases, and 9 bases separated the two germline ends. Per germline, CDR1 SGHRS and CDR2 YFSETQ. The CDR3 bases are TGCGCCAGCAGCTTGGTAACAGGTACCTACGAGCAGTACTTC. Residues: CASSLVTGTYEQYF.

J is TRBJ2-7 and V is TRBV30; 13 bases match TRBD2. The V gene end was trimmed by 0 bases and the J gene end by 7 bases; junction bases not matched to a gene: 6. There are 15 residues in the CDR3. CDR1 GTSNPN and CDR2 SVGIG come from the germline V gene (reference sequence). DNA of the CDR3: TGTGCCTGGAGTGTAACTAGCGGGAGGGCATCGGAGCAGTACTTC. It translates to CAWSVTSGRASEQYF.

The V call is TRBV27, the J call TRBJ2-1; 13 nucleotides align to TRBD2. From germline, CDR1 is MNHEY and CDR2 SMNVEV (reference sequence). The J segment lost 0 bases and the V segment lost 6 bases, leaving 17 bases of the junction unmatched. There are 21 residues in the CDR3. In DNA, the CDR3 is TGTGCCAGCAGGTACGCGGGACTAGCGGGGCGGACCTTGAGCTCCTACAATGAGCAGTTCTTC. This codes for CASRYAGLAGRTLSSYNEQFF.

This clone was seen once. The chain employs TRBV7-8 and TRBJ2-1; TRBD1 matches at 7 bases. Unmatched junction bases numbered 1, after V lost 5 bases and J lost 0 bases. Germline V lookup: CDR1 SGHVS, CDR2 FQNEAQ. The CDR3 spans 14 residues. CDR3 DNA: TGTGCCAGCAGCCGGACAGGCTCCTACAATGAGCAGTTCTTC. Residues: CASSRTGSYNEQFF.

The chain has TRBV2 and TRBJ2-3; D could derive from TRBD1 or TRBD2 (5 bases each). The ends were cut back, 6 bases at V and 6 bases at J, with 25 bases in the middle. Germline V CDR1 and CDR2: SNHLY, FYNNEI. The CDR3 covers 17 residues. The CDR3 nucleotides are TGTGCCAGCAGGGAACCGCCTGGGGGTTCTCTCACGGATACGCAGTATTTT. This gives the protein CASREPPGGSLTDTQYF.

This clone was observed a handful of times. The identical CDR3 is also encoded by other nucleotide sequences in the sample. This chain links TRBV5-4 with TRBJ1-1; possible D gene TRBD1, 5 bases. There are 13 residues in the CDR3. Germline values: CDR1 SGHNT, CDR2 YYREEE (reference sequence). The ends were cut back, 3 bases at V and 2 bases at J, with 8 bases in the middle. The CDR3 DNA reads TGTGCCAGCAGCTCAGGGCTCAACACTGAAGCTTTCTTT. Its protein is CASSSGLNTEAFF.

The J gene is TRBJ2-7, the V gene TRBV5-6; D call uncertain. CDR1 is SGHDT and CDR2 is YYEEEE in the germline V gene. The V and J ends lost 4 bases and 4 bases respectively, with 18 bases between them. The CDR3 runs 15 residues. As DNA, the CDR3 is TGTGCCAGCAGCAGAGGCGTCAGCCCAACTTACGAGCAGTACTTC. This translates into CASSRGVSPTYEQYF. The variable domain in full, completed from reference TRBV5-6 and TRBJ2-7, reads DAGVTQSPTHLIKTRGQQVTLRCSPKSGHDTVSWYQQALGQGPQFIFQYYEEEERQRGNFPDRFSGHQFPNYSSELNVNALLLGDSALYLCASSRGVSPTYEQYFGPGTRLTVT.

The V gene is TRBV7-3, the J gene TRBJ2-1; 11 nucleotides agree with TRBD2. V shed 5 bases, J shed 4 bases, and the junction held 1 base outside the gene matches. Per germline, CDR1 SGHTA and CDR2 FQGTGA. The CDR3 loop spans 14 amino acids. CDR3: CASSVAGGYNEQFF. DNA for the CDR3: TGTGCCAGCAGCGTAGCGGGAGGGTACAATGAGCAGTTCTTC.

The chain is built from TRBV4-2 and TRBJ2-3, with 7 bases fitting TRBD2. The CDR3 loop spans 16 amino acids. The germline V gene has CDR1 LGHNA and CDR2 YNFKEQ. Losses at the gene ends were 0 bases for V and 0 bases for J; bases not matched to a gene: 3. The CDR3 is CASSQDGGGSTDTQYF. CDR3 coding DNA: TGTGCCAGCAGCCAAGATGGGGGAGGGAGCACAGATACGCAGTATTTT.